This T cell receptor (beta chain) was profiled in a study of human T cells and chemical hapten exposure. From the RACE reads, TCRdb called clonotypes with MiXCR, one entry per CDR3 protein. The data show 27,000 or so distinct CDR3 sequences, approximately 9% seen once. This clonotype was picked up many times. Time point noted: patch test 2, 6 weeks after DPC sensitization. The treatment denotes: therapeutic diphenylcyclopropenone sensitization with weekly scalp DPC. The CDR3 is made up of 15 amino acids. Trimming removed 3 bases from V and 6 bases from J, with 17 bases in between. The chain combines TRBV12-3 or TRBV12-4 with TRBJ1-2; D is possibly TRBD1 (6 bases). The specimen was whole blood, collected in connection with sensitization to the hapten diphenylcyclopropenone (DPC). The clonotype originates from a man aged 30-40 years with alopecia areata. Some clones in this sample may be carry-over from other donors' samples. In DNA, the CDR3 is TGTGCCAGCAGTTTCGAGGGGTATGGGGGCAATGGCTACACCTTC. Residues: CASSFEGYGGNGYTF.